This T cell receptor beta chain was recovered during a study of Graves' ophthalmopathy and Graves' hyperthyroidism. The authors amplified TCR beta CDR3 regions, and they did so from RNA transcripts for repertoire sequencing. HTBI primers served in a first-round RT-PCR, which a second-round multiplex PCR followed. Via MiXCR, TCRdb re-called the multiplex PCR reads, giving one row per CDR3 protein. The sample records approximately 1.2 million distinct CDR3 sequences, 35% to 45% being singletons. The V gene end was trimmed by 6 bases and the J gene end by 1 base; junction bases not matched to a gene: 5. Germline V CDR1 and CDR2: DFQATT, SNEGSKA (reference sequence). This CDR3 has 14 residues. Study outcomes and limitations: Blood also held most thyroid clonotypes expanded above 0.001 frequency.

This clonotype was detected ten times or more. Its cognate antigen is unknown. Hyperthyroidism patients had new diagnoses, durations under 2 months, and ages of 18 to 65. The gene calls are TRBV20-1 and TRBJ2-2; TRBD1 matches at 7 bases. This clonotype was sampled from an adult man with Graves' hyperthyroidism. The sequencing sample was made of peripheral blood or thyroid tissue (not recorded which). The CDR3 here is CSAQDRKNTGELFF. CDR3 DNA sequence: TGCAGTGCACAGGACAGGAAGAACACCGGGGAGCTGTTTTTT.